This entry lists 28 T cell receptor beta chains sequenced from one sample in a study of CD8 T cells in Susac syndrome. The RNA input was about 0.45 to 1 ug, and it was reverse transcribed with random hexamers. Each CDR3 protein is one row after TCRdb ran MiXCR on the immunoSEQ multiplex PCR reads. The data show 150,000 to 200,000 distinct CDR3 sequences, about 94% seen once. Sequencing used CD4+ T cells from PBMCs. Source of these receptors: a human donor in good health.

This rearrangement joins TRBV3-1 to TRBJ2-5, with 10 positions matching TRBD2. The CDR3 is 17 residues long. Trimming at V came to 6 bases and at J to 5 bases, leaving 15 bases not matched to a gene. In germline, CDR1 is LGHDT, CDR2 YNNKEL (reference sequence). The CDR3 sequence is CASRPRLAGLSRETQYF. CDR3 bases: TGTGCCAGCAGACCCCGACTAGCGGGTCTCTCCAGGGAGACCCAGTACTTC.

This chain connects TRBV6-5 to TRBJ2-4, with a weak D call TRBD2 (6 bases). V was shortened by 7 bases and J by 6 bases, with 13 bases between the two germline ends. This CDR3 has 13 amino acids. Germline assignment: CDR1 MNHEY and CDR2 SVGAGI. The CDR3 loop reads CASTQVGLNIQYF. As DNA, the CDR3 is TGTGCCAGCACTCAAGTGGGACTAAACATTCAGTACTTC.

The CDR3 nucleotides read TGTGCCAGCAGCCAAGAACCCAGCGGGGCGAGAGATACGCAGTATTTT. As protein: CASSQEPSGARDTQYF. The V and J genes are TRBV3-1 and TRBJ2-3; TRBD2 matches at 7 bases. V lost 0 bases, J lost 5 bases, and 8 bases stayed unmatched. CDR3 length: 16 residues. From germline, CDR1 is LGHDT and CDR2 YNNKEL (reference sequence).

V is TRBV30 and J is TRBJ1-2, with D possibly TRBD1 on 5 matching bases. Between the trimmed V and J ends, which lost 1 base and 8 bases, there was a span of 14 bases. The germline V gene encodes CDR1 GTSNPN and CDR2 SVGIG (reference sequence). The CDR3 covers 13 residues. The CDR3 region has the DNA TGTGCCTGGAGTGGGGATGGGGGGAGCGGCTACACCTTC. This translates into CAWSGDGGSGYTF. The complete variable domain, with remaining parts taken from reference TRBV30 and TRBJ1-2, reads SQTIHQWPATLVQPVGSPLSLECTVEGTSNPNLYWYRQAAGRGLQLLFYSVGIGQISSEVPQNLSASRPQDRQFILSSKKLLLSDSGFYLCAWSGDGGSGYTFGSGTRLTVV.

The chain couples TRBV19 to TRBJ2-6, with 7 bases matching TRBD2. The CDR3 sequence is 14 residues long. Germline CDR1 is LNHDA and CDR2 is SQIVND (reference sequence). Losses at the gene ends were 1 base for V and 8 bases for J; bases not matched to a gene: 2. The CDR3 sequence: CASSIGGGTNVLTF. The CDR3 nucleotides read TGTGCCAGTAGTATAGGGGGGGGGACCAACGTCCTGACTTTC.

V is TRBV5-1 and J is TRBJ2-6, with a possible D match to TRBD2 (5 bases). There are 19 residues in the CDR3. CDR1 and CDR2 from the germline V gene are SGHRS and YFSETQ. The V end lost 0 bases, the J end lost 0 bases, and 16 bases lay between the germline ends. The chain's CDR3 is CASSLASRVDSSGANVLTF. The CDR3 region has the DNA TGCGCCAGCAGCTTGGCCTCACGAGTGGACTCCTCTGGGGCCAACGTCCTGACTTTC.

V usage is TRBV5-1 and J usage is TRBJ2-3, with TRBD2 matching over 10 bases. V was pared by 4 bases and J by 5 bases, with 10 bases of the junction left unmatched. The CDR3 spans 16 residues. Per the germline V gene, CDR1 is SGHRS and CDR2 is YFSETQ. The CDR3 DNA reads as TGCGCCAGCAGCCCAACCGGGACTAGCGCAGGAGATACGCAGTATTTT. It yields the protein CASSPTGTSAGDTQYF.

The V and J genes are TRBV10-3 and TRBJ2-5, with a weak D call TRBD2 (6 bases). V was pared by 6 bases and J by 2 bases, with 25 bases between. CDR3 length: 18 residues. Germline V gene data show CDR1 as ENHRY and CDR2 as SYGVKD. The DNA for the CDR3 is TGTGCCATCAGCGACACAAAACCCGGCCAGGGAGGACAAGAGACCCAGTACTTC. This sequence encodes CAISDTKPGQGGQETQYF.

V gene TRBV3-1 combines with J gene TRBJ2-1, with D uncertain. Looked up from germline, CDR1 is LGHDT and CDR2 is YNNKEL (reference sequence). The CDR3 contains 12 residues. Trimming pared 4 bases from V and 7 bases from J, leaving 8 bases between. CDR3 protein: CASSRYGNEQFF. The CDR3 DNA reads as TGTGCCAGCAGCCGATACGGGAATGAGCAGTTCTTC.

The chain employs TRBV29-1 and TRBJ1-3; weak D call: TRBD1 (6 bases). Germline CDR1 is SQVTM and CDR2 is ANQGSEA. The CDR3 contains 12 residues. V was clipped by 6 bases and J by 4 bases, with 10 bases between them. CDR3 DNA sequence: TGCAGCGTCCGTACAGGGGGAAACACCATATATTTT. Its translation is CSVRTGGNTIYF.

The V and J genes are TRBV4-1 and TRBJ1-5, with 9 bases that match TRBD1. J gave up 3 bases and V 0 bases, and 9 bases lay outside the gene matches. CDR1 MGHRA and CDR2 YSYEKL come from the germline V gene. The CDR3 extends over 18 amino acids. The CDR3 DNA is TGCGCCAGCAGCCAAGATCCCACCGGGACAGGGATCAATCAGCCCCAGCATTTT. Encoded protein: CASSQDPTGTGINQPQHF.

The chain couples TRBV28 to TRBJ2-4; possibly TRBD2 for D (6 bases). Germline CDR1 is MDHEN and CDR2 is SYDVKM. The CDR3 is 15 amino acids. V lost 6 bases to trimming and J lost 9 bases, with 21 bases between them. In DNA form, the CDR3 reads TGTGCCAGCAGGGAGGGCGGGAAAAAAAACGGCATTCAGTACTTC. Translated: CASREGGKKNGIQYF.

This clonotype was seen just once. V gene TRBV20-1 combines with J gene TRBJ2-7; no reliable D call. V lost 7 bases and J lost 1, with 11 bases in between. The CDR3 runs 12 residues. Germline V gene sequence: CDR1 DFQATT, CDR2 SNEGSKA (reference sequence). CDR3 DNA sequence: TGCAGTGTCCCGATCCAGTCCTACGAGCAGTACTTC. The encoded protein is CSVPIQSYEQYF.

This clonotype was counted only a few times. The rearrangement uses TRBV12-3 or TRBV12-4 and TRBJ1-1, with D tentatively TRBD1 (6 bases). V lost 6 bases and J lost 0, with 14 bases in between. This CDR3 comprises 15 residues. The CDR3 coding sequence is TGTGCCAGCAGCCTCGTAGGGGGGCTGAACACTGAAGCTTTCTTT. Amino acid sequence: CASSLVGGLNTEAFF.

The chain is built from TRBV6-4 and TRBJ2-1; 13 bases align to TRBD2. The germline V gene encodes CDR1 MRHNA and CDR2 SNTAGT. The V and J ends lost 6 bases and 3 bases, in that order; junction bases with no gene match: 5. This CDR3 contains 16 residues. CDR3 residues: CASSLTSGGFYNEQFF. The CDR3 DNA reads TGTGCCAGCAGCTTGACTAGCGGGGGGTTCTACAATGAGCAGTTCTTC.

This chain uses TRBV11-1 with TRBJ2-5, with 12 bases fitting TRBD2. This CDR3 has 15 residues. V gave up 5 bases and J gave up 2 bases; unmatched junction bases: 3. Per the germline V gene, CDR1 is SGHAT and CDR2 is FQDESV (reference sequence). The CDR3, as DNA: TGTGCCAGCAGCCTAGGACTAGCGGGGCAAGAGACCCAGTACTTC. Translating gives CASSLGLAGQETQYF. Variable domain in full (rest from reference TRBV11-1 and TRBJ2-5): EAEVAQSPRYKITEKSQAVAFWCDPISGHATLYWYRQILGQGPELLVQFQDESVVDDSQLPKDRFSAERLKGVDSTLKIQPAELGDSAMYLCASSLGLAGQETQYFGPGTRLLVL.

This clonotype has a single count. V is TRBV6-6 and J is TRBJ1-1; D gene ambiguous. The V and J ends lost 7 bases and 3 bases respectively, with 9 bases between them. Germline CDR1 reads MNHNY; CDR2 reads SVGAGI (reference sequence). The CDR3 loop spans 12 amino acids. The CDR3 reads CASNEGYTEAFF. Written as DNA, the CDR3 is TGTGCCAGCAACGAGGGATACACTGAAGCTTTCTTT.

The V call is TRBV10-3, the J call TRBJ2-5; D is possibly TRBD1 (5 bases). The germline gives CDR1 ENHRY, CDR2 SYGVKD. The CDR3 is 14 residues long. V was trimmed by 2 bases and J by 1 base, leaving 8 bases between them. CDR3 residues: CAISEVQAQETQYF. DNA of the CDR3: TGTGCCATCAGTGAGGTACAGGCCCAAGAGACCCAGTACTTC.

The chain is built from TRBV14 and TRBJ1-4; weak D call: TRBD1 (6 bases). CDR1 is SGHDN and CDR2 is FVKESK in the germline V gene. The CDR3 is 16 amino acids. V shed 4 bases and J shed 7 bases, with 19 bases lying between them. The chain's CDR3 is CASSLRVGGAGEKLFF. CDR3 nucleotides: TGTGCCAGCAGCCTGCGGGTTGGGGGCGCGGGTGAAAAACTGTTTTTT.

The CDR3 DNA is TGCGCCAGCAGCTTGGGCGAGGGTCCCGGTGAACAGCCCCAGCATTTT. Its protein product is CASSLGEGPGEQPQHF. The chain links TRBV5-1 to TRBJ1-5, with unresolved D. CDR3 length equals 16 residues. From germline, CDR1 is SGHRS and CDR2 YFSETQ. V lost 0 bases and J 7 bases, leaving 17 bases between the germline ends.

J is TRBJ2-2 and V is TRBV4-3; no clear D gene. V was cut by 3 bases and J by 4 bases, with 12 bases left in between. Germline CDR1 reads LGHNA; CDR2 reads YSLEER. The CDR3 is made up of 15 amino acids. CDR3 amino acids: CASSQEGAGTGELFF. For the CDR3, the DNA is TGCGCCAGCAGCCAGGAAGGTGCTGGCACCGGGGAGCTGTTTTTT.

The chain employs TRBV30 and TRBJ1-2; weak D call: TRBD1 (5 bases). V lost 1 base to trimming and J lost 8 bases, with 8 bases between them. Germline loops: CDR1 GTSNPN, CDR2 SVGIG (reference sequence). CDR3 length: 11 amino acids. The CDR3 coding sequence is TGTGCCTGGAGTGGGGGCGCGGGCTACACCTTC. Translating gives CAWSGGAGYTF.

This chain joins TRBV28 and TRBJ2-3; TRBD2 matches at 10 bases. From germline, CDR1 is MDHEN and CDR2 SYDVKM. This CDR3 is built from 17 residues. The trim removed 5 bases at V and 1 base at J, leaving 9 bases unmatched. For the CDR3, the DNA is TGTGCCAGCAGTCCGTACCGAGGACTAGCGGGCACAGATACGCAGTATTTT. It yields the protein CASSPYRGLAGTDTQYF.

This chain connects TRBV20-1 to TRBJ1-2; 10 bases agree with TRBD1. Looked up from germline, CDR1 is DFQATT and CDR2 is SNEGSKA (reference sequence). The CDR3 is 13 amino acids. Unmatched junction bases numbered 8, after V lost 6 bases and J lost 7 bases. CDR3 residues: CSARDRGLIGYTF. The CDR3 nucleotides read TGCAGTGCACGGGACAGGGGCCTTATTGGCTACACCTTC.

The chain combines TRBV7-9 with TRBJ2-7; the D is unclear. CDR1 and CDR2 from the germline V gene are SEHNR and FQNEAQ (reference sequence). The CDR3 covers 14 residues. Trimming removed 5 bases from V and 4 bases from J, with 15 bases in between. The CDR3 is CASSPRSRQYEQYF. CDR3 DNA sequence: TGTGCCAGCAGCCCGAGAAGTCGTCAGTACGAGCAGTACTTC.

The V gene is TRBV20-1, the J gene TRBJ1-6, with D perhaps TRBD1 (5 bases). V was pared by 5 bases and J by 10 bases, with 18 bases between. Germline assignment: CDR1 DFQATT and CDR2 SNEGSKA (reference sequence). This CDR3 has 14 residues. CDR3 DNA: TGCAGTGCTCCCCGGGGAGGTGACAGATCACCCCTCCACTTT. Residues: CSAPRGGDRSPLHF.

The chain joins TRBV19 to TRBJ1-2; 9 bases are shared with TRBD1. Losses at the gene ends were 7 bases for V and 2 bases for J; bases not matched to a gene: 5. The CDR3 covers 14 residues. The V gene's germline CDR1 is LNHDA and CDR2 SQIVND (reference sequence). The CDR3 is CASMGTGGNYGYTF. CDR3 DNA: TGTGCCAGTATGGGAACAGGGGGCAACTATGGCTACACCTTC. Complete variable domain (other parts from reference TRBV19 and TRBJ1-2): DGGITQSPKYLFRKEGQNVTLSCEQNLNHDAMYWYRQDPGQGLRLIYYSQIVNDFQKGDIAEGYSVSREKKESFPLTVTSAQKNPTAFYLCASMGTGGNYGYTFGSGTRLTVV.

J is TRBJ1-2 and V is TRBV6-1; D may be TRBD1 (6 bases). The CDR3 contains 16 residues. Trimming removed 6 bases from V and 4 bases from J, with 21 bases in between. Germline lookup yields CDR1 MNHNS and CDR2 SASEGT. This CDR3 reads CASSSLGQGFLYGYTF. CDR3 coding DNA: TGTGCCAGCAGCTCCTTGGGGCAGGGGTTCCTCTATGGCTACACCTTC.